The next 20 T cell receptor beta chains were all read from a single sample in a study of cytomegalovirus exposure and HLA in healthy donors. Profiled with immunoSEQ multiplex PCR; TCRdb holds only in-frame clones, not every one. The table records roughly 80,000 clones, 85% to 95% of them present only once. Sequencing was performed on PBMCs. Receptors originate from a man younger than 35 in good health and CMV-seronegative.

This clone is a singleton in its sample. The V gene is TRBV7-9, the J gene TRBJ2-3, with a tentative D call TRBD2 (7 bases). The germline V gene encodes CDR1 SEHNR and CDR2 FQNEAQ (reference sequence). CDR3 length: 14 residues. V lost 7 bases, J lost 4 bases, and 15 bases lay in between. The CDR3, as DNA: TGTGCCAGCATTAGAGGGGGGGATCCAGATACGCAGTATTTT. Translation: CASIRGGDPDTQYF.

This sequence joins TRBV10-2 and TRBJ1-2; TRBD1 matches at 11 bases. Unmatched junction bases numbered 7, after V lost 3 bases and J lost 7 bases. This CDR3 contains 15 residues. The germline V gene encodes CDR1 WSHSY and CDR2 SAAADI. In nucleotides, the CDR3 is TGCGCCAGCAGTGACCAGGACAGGGGGCGGGTTGGCTACACCTTC. Amino acids: CASSDQDRGRVGYTF.

The chain joins TRBV25-1 to TRBJ1-3; unclear D gene. Between the trimmed V and J ends, which lost 7 bases and 8 bases, there was a span of 12 bases. Germline-derived CDR1 and CDR2 are MGHDK and SYGVNS. The CDR3 has 12 amino acids. CDR3 coding DNA: TGTGCCAGCATCGGACTAAGGGACACCATATATTTT. Protein product: CASIGLRDTIYF. Variable domain in full (rest from reference TRBV25-1 and TRBJ1-3): EADIYQTPRYLVIGTGKKITLECSQTMGHDKMYWYQQDPGMELHLIHYSYGVNSTEKGDLSSESTVSRIRTEHFPLTLESARPSHTSQYLCASIGLRDTIYFGEGSWLTVV.

The chain combines TRBV5-1 with TRBJ2-7, with 12 bases aligning to TRBD1. The V gene end was trimmed by 4 bases and the J gene end by 6 bases; junction bases not matched to a gene: 5. Germline assignment: CDR1 SGHRS and CDR2 YFSETQ. The CDR3 covers 14 residues. The CDR3 DNA reads as TGCGCCAGCAGCCTAGGGACAGGGGGCACCGAGCAGTACTTC. Translation gives CASSLGTGGTEQYF.

This sequence joins TRBV7-9 and TRBJ1-1, with D possibly matching TRBD1 (6 bases). Looked up from germline, CDR1 is SEHNR and CDR2 is FQNEAQ (reference sequence). This CDR3 has 15 residues. V dropped 5 bases and J dropped 0 bases, with 13 bases sitting between them. For the CDR3, the DNA is TGTGCCAGCAGCCGATTAGGGGGAGTGAACACTGAAGCTTTCTTT. Translation gives CASSRLGGVNTEAFF.

This chain connects TRBV5-1 to TRBJ2-5; 8 bases align to TRBD2. CDR1 and CDR2 from the germline V gene are SGHRS and YFSETQ. CDR3 length: 16 amino acids. Trimming removed 1 base from V and 4 bases from J; junction bases left unmatched: 9. The CDR3 sequence is CASSLRPGGARETQYF. The CDR3 DNA reads TGCGCCAGCAGCTTGAGGCCCGGGGGGGCCCGAGAGACCCAGTACTTC.

The chain has TRBV7-2 and TRBJ2-4; weak D call: TRBD2 (6 bases). Trimming left V 7 bases short and J 4 bases short, with 11 bases between. The CDR3 covers 13 residues. Per germline, CDR1 SGHTA and CDR2 FQGNSA. The CDR3 DNA reads as TGTGCCAGCAAAAGTCGGGGGAAAAACATTCAGTACTTC. It yields the protein CASKSRGKNIQYF.

The chain joins TRBV7-8 to TRBJ1-1; D not resolved. The germline gives CDR1 SGHVS, CDR2 FQNEAQ. CDR3 length equals 13 residues. V gave up 4 bases and J gave up 4 bases, with 10 bases separating them. The CDR3 is CASSSAGITEAFF. The CDR3 bases are TGTGCCAGCAGCTCGGCGGGTATCACTGAAGCTTTCTTT.

The rearrangement uses TRBV30 and TRBJ1-1, with 9 nucleotides matching TRBD1. The germline V gene encodes CDR1 GTSNPN and CDR2 SVGIG (reference sequence). CDR3 length: 13 amino acids. Trimming removed 1 base from V and 4 bases from J; junction bases left unmatched: 1. In DNA, the CDR3 is TGTGCCTGGAGTGGACAGGGGGGCACTGAAGCTTTCTTT. It is translated as CAWSGQGGTEAFF.

The table lists this clone with a count of one. The J gene is TRBJ2-5, the V gene TRBV2, with 11 bases matching TRBD1. The CDR3 has 15 residues. The V and J ends lost 3 bases and 5 bases, in that order; junction bases with no gene match: 5. Germline loops: CDR1 SNHLY, CDR2 FYNNEI. Written as DNA, the CDR3 is TGTGCCAGCAGTGAGTGGACAGGGGGCGGGGAGACCCAGTACTTC. Protein sequence: CASSEWTGGGETQYF.

This clone came up once. The chain recombines TRBV30 with TRBJ1-1, with D possibly matching TRBD1 (6 bases). V was shortened by 6 bases and J by 2 bases, with 10 bases between the two germline ends. Germline CDR1 GTSNPN, CDR2 SVGIG (reference sequence). The CDR3 covers 12 residues. In DNA, the CDR3 is TGTGCCTGCGGGACACCTAACACTGAAGCTTTCTTT. It codes for CACGTPNTEAFF.

The chain couples TRBV6-5 to TRBJ1-2; the match to TRBD1 covers 9 bases. The CDR3 length is 13 residues. Germline loops: CDR1 MNHEY, CDR2 SVGAGI. J was trimmed by 6 bases and V by 5 bases; bases with no gene match: 4. DNA of the CDR3: TGTGCCAGCAGTCTCTACAGGGGGCATGGCTACACCTTC. This codes for CASSLYRGHGYTF.

This clone was observed once. This rearrangement joins TRBV4-2 to TRBJ2-1; TRBD2 aligns across 11 bases. From germline, CDR1 is LGHNA and CDR2 YNFKEQ. The V segment lost 3 bases and the J segment 3 bases; nucleotides outside the gene matches: 4. CDR3 length: 16 residues. CDR3 protein: CASSQETSGIYNEQFF. The CDR3 DNA follows: TGTGCCAGCAGCCAGGAGACTAGCGGGATCTACAATGAGCAGTTCTTC.

This CDR3 reads CASSVRVRRKETQYF. As DNA, the CDR3 is TGTGCCAGCAGTGTTCGGGTGCGGCGGAAAGAGACCCAGTACTTC. The rearrangement joins TRBV28 to TRBJ2-5; D gene unclear. The V and J ends lost 5 bases and 3 bases respectively, with 16 bases between them. Germline CDR1 is MDHEN and CDR2 is SYDVKM. There are 15 residues in the CDR3.

This clone was seen once. This chain connects TRBV10-2 to TRBJ1-1, with D perhaps matching TRBD1 (5 bases). This CDR3 is 13 amino acids long. With 2 bases removed from V and 8 bases from J, the gap between germline ends came to 12 bases. From germline, CDR1 is WSHSY and CDR2 SAAADI. CDR3 protein: CASSETGALEAFF. The CDR3 nucleotides read TGCGCCAGCAGTGAGACAGGCGCTCTAGAAGCTTTCTTT.

CDR3 in DNA: TGTGCCAGCACCATAGCCGGGGCAGGGGGCCTTGGTGGCTACACCTTC. Encoded protein: CASTIAGAGGLGGYTF. This chain joins TRBV11-3 and TRBJ1-2; 8 bases fit TRBD1. The germline CDR1 and CDR2 sequences are SGHNT and YENEEA. The CDR3 consists of 16 residues. Unmatched junction bases numbered 17, after V lost 7 bases and J lost 7 bases.

The chain couples TRBV5-1 to TRBJ2-1, with TRBD2 identical over 8 bases. The CDR3 loop spans 16 amino acids. J gave up 9 bases and V 4 bases, and 15 bases lay outside the gene matches. CDR1 is SGHRS, CDR2 YFSETQ, per germline. The CDR3 DNA reads as TGCGCCAGCAGCCCGATGAATATCGGGGGGGCCAGTGAGCAGTTCTTC. Translated, it gives CASSPMNIGGASEQFF.

V gene TRBV4-1 combines with J gene TRBJ1-3; 9 nucleotides match TRBD1. Germline V gene sequence: CDR1 MGHRA, CDR2 YSYEKL. The CDR3 has 15 amino acids. With 1 base clipped from V and 7 bases from J, the junction kept 5 bases outside the gene matches. CDR3 bases: TGCGCCAGCAGCCAAGCGAGTGGACAGGGGAACACCATATATTTT. This encodes CASSQASGQGNTIYF.

The V gene is TRBV6-6, the J gene TRBJ1-2, with TRBD1 identical over 9 bases. The CDR3 loop spans 14 amino acids. V lost 6 bases and J lost 3; bases outside the gene matches: 5. Germline lookup yields CDR1 MNHNY and CDR2 SVGAGI (reference sequence). The CDR3: CASRVGQGYYGYTF. DNA of the CDR3: TGTGCCAGCAGGGTCGGACAGGGGTACTATGGCTACACCTTC.

The CDR3 DNA sequence: TGTGCCAGTAGTATAGGGCCCAGGGGAGCAGGCTATGGCTACACCTTC. It yields the protein CASSIGPRGAGYGYTF. The genes are TRBV19 and TRBJ1-2, with a possible D match to TRBD1 (6 bases). This CDR3 has 16 amino acids. Trimming stripped 1 base from V and 4 bases from J, with 16 bases between. Germline V CDR1 and CDR2: LNHDA, SQIVND (reference sequence).